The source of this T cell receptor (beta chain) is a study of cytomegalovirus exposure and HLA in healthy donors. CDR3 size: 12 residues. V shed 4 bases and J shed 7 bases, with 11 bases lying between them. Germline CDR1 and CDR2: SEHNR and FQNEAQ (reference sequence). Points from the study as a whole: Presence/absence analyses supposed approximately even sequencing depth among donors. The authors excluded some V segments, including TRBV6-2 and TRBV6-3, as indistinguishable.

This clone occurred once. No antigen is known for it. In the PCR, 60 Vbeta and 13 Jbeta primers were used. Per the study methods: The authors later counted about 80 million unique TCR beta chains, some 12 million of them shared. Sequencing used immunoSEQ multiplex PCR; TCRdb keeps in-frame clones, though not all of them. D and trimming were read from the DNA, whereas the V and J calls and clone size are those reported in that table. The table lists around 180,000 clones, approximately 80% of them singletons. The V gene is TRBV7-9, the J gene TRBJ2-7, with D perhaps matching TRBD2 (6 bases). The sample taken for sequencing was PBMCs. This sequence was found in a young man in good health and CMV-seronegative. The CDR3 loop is CASSSLGGEQYF. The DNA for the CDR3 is TGTGCCAGCAGCTCGCTCGGGGGAGAGCAGTACTTC. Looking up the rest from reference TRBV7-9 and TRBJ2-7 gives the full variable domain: DTGVSQNPRHKITKRGQNVTFRCDPISEHNRLYWYRQTLGQGPEFLTYFQNEAQLEKSRLLSDRFSAERPKGSFSTLEIQRTEQGDSAMYLCASSSLGGEQYFGPGTRLTVT.